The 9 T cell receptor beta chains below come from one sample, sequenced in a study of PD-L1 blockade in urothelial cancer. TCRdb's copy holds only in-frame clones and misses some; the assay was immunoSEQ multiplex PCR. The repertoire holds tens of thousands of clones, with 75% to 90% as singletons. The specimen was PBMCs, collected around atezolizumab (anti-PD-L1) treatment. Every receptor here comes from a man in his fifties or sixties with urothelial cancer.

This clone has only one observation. Written as DNA, the CDR3 is TGTGCCAGTAGTATGGGGGGGGTCTCGAGGGCTGAAGCTTTCTTT. Its translation is CASSMGGVSRAEAFF. This chain uses TRBV19 with TRBJ1-1, with D tentatively TRBD1 (5 bases). CDR1 is LNHDA, CDR2 SQIVND, per germline (reference sequence). The V end was cut by 3 bases, the J end by 6 bases, with 17 bases between. This CDR3 has 15 amino acids. Full variable domain (missing parts from reference TRBV19 and TRBJ1-1): DGGITQSPKYLFRKEGQNVTLSCEQNLNHDAMYWYRQDPGQGLRLIYYSQIVNDFQKGDIAEGYSVSREKKESFPLTVTSAQKNPTAFYLCASSMGGVSRAEAFFGQGTRLTVV.

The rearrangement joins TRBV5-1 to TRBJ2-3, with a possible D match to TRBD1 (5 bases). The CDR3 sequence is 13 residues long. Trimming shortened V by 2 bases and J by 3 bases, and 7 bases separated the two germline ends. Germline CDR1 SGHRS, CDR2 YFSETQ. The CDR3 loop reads CASSFQGTDTQYF. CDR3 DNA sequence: TGCGCCAGCAGCTTCCAGGGAACAGATACGCAGTATTTT.

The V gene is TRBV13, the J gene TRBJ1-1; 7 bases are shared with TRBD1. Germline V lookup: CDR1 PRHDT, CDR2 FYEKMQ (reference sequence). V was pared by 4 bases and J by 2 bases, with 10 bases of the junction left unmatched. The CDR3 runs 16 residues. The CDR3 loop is CASSSWTGEVNTEAFF. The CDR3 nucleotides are TGTGCCAGCAGCTCCTGGACAGGAGAGGTAAACACTGAAGCTTTCTTT.

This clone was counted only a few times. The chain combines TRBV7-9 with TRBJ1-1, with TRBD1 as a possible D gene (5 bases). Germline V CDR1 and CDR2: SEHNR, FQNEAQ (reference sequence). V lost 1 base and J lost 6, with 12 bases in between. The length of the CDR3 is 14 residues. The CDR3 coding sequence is TGTGCCAGCAGCTTAGGGATAGGGGAGGCTGAAGCTTTCTTT. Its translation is CASSLGIGEAEAFF.

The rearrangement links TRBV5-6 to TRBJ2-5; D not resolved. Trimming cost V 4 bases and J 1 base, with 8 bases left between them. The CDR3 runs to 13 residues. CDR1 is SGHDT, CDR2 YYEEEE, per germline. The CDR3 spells CASSPDTQETQYF. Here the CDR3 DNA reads TGTGCCAGCAGCCCTGACACCCAAGAGACCCAGTACTTC.

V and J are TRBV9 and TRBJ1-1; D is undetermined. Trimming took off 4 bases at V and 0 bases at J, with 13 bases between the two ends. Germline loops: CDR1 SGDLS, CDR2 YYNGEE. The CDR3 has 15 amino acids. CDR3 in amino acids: CASSTQTLMNTEAFF. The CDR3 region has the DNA TGTGCCAGCAGCACACAGACACTGATGAACACTGAAGCTTTCTTT.

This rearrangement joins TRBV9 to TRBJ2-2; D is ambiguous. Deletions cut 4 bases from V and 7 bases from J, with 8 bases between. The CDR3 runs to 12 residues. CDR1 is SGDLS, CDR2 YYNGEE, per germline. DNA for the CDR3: TGTGCCAGCAGCAAGGAGTTCGGGGAGCTGTTTTTT. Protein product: CASSKEFGELFF. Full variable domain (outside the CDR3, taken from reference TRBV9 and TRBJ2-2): DSGVTQTPKHLITATGQRVTLRCSPRSGDLSVYWYQQSLDQGLQFLIQYYNGEERAKGNILERFSAQQFPDLHSELNLSSLELGDSALYFCASSKEFGELFFGEGSRLTVL.

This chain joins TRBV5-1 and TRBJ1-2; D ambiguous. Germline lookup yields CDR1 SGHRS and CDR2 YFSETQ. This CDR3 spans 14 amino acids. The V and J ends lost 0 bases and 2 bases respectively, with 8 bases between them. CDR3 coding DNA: TGCGCCAGCAGCTTGGACACATCCAACTATGGCTACACCTTC. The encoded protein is CASSLDTSNYGYTF.

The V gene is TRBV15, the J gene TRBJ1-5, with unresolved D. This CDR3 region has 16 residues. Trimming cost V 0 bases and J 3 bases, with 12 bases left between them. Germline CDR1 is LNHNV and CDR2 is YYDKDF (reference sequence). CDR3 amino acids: CATSRDIGRVNQPQHF. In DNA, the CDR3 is TGTGCCACCAGCAGAGATATAGGGAGGGTCAATCAGCCCCAGCATTTT.